One sample yielded the 19 T cell receptor beta chains listed below, sequenced in a study of cytomegalovirus exposure and HLA in healthy donors. 13 Jbeta primers and 60 Vbeta primers were used for the PCR. Measured with immunoSEQ multiplex PCR; TCRdb has only the in-frame clones, and not every one. The sample holds around 200,000 clones; over 80% are singletons and the top ten take around 1.7%. Sequenced material: PBMCs. The receptors come from a man aged 45 to 65 in good health and CMV-seronegative.

This clone was counted a few times. V gene TRBV6-1 combines with J gene TRBJ2-5, with 9 bases that match TRBD1. The CDR3 totals 14 residues. Trimming took 7 bases from V and 0 from J; bases not matched to a gene: 3. Per the germline V gene, CDR1 is MNHNS and CDR2 is SASEGT. The CDR3 nucleotides are TGTGCCAGCAAATGGACAGGGGACCAAGAGACCCAGTACTTC. It is translated as CASKWTGDQETQYF.

The chain recombines TRBV5-1 with TRBJ2-1; 11 bases agree with TRBD2. The V segment lost 4 bases and the J segment 8 bases; nucleotides outside the gene matches: 8. Germline V gene lookup returns CDR1 SGHRS and CDR2 YFSETQ. The CDR3 has 15 residues. CDR3 DNA: TGCGCCAGCAGCCCCTCTAGCGGGGGGCGGGATGAGCAGTTCTTC. Translating gives CASSPSSGGRDEQFF.

J is TRBJ2-3 and V is TRBV12-5, with D tentatively TRBD2 (6 bases). The CDR3 runs 15 residues. The germline V gene encodes CDR1 LGHNT and CDR2 FRNRAP. Trimming shortened V by 5 bases and J by 0 bases, and 12 bases separated the two germline ends. In nucleotides, the CDR3 is TGTGCTAGTGGTCCCCCCCGGGGGAGCACAGATACGCAGTATTTT. Translated: CASGPPRGSTDTQYF.

The chain has TRBV4-1 and TRBJ1-5; D might be TRBD1 (6 bases). Germline V gene lookup returns CDR1 MGHRA and CDR2 YSYEKL. V shed 1 base and J shed 0 bases, with 13 bases lying between them. The CDR3 spans 17 residues. CDR3 protein: CASSQGGQLYSNQPQHF. DNA for the CDR3: TGCGCCAGCAGCCAAGGTGGACAGTTATATAGCAATCAGCCCCAGCATTTT.

This chain joins TRBV7-9 and TRBJ2-1, with a weak D call TRBD2 (6 bases). Germline lookup yields CDR1 SEHNR and CDR2 FQNEAQ (reference sequence). With 4 bases removed from V and 4 bases from J, the gap between germline ends came to 20 bases. The CDR3 runs 17 residues. The CDR3 loop is CASSSRLVRPLYNEQFF. CDR3 DNA sequence: TGTGCCAGCAGCTCGAGACTAGTACGGCCGCTATACAATGAGCAGTTCTTC.

CDR3 residues: CASSPGGAEQYF. CDR3 coding DNA: TGTGCCAGCTCACCGGGAGGGGCTGAGCAGTACTTC. The rearrangement links TRBV18 to TRBJ2-7, with 7 bases matching TRBD2. Germline V gene data show CDR1 as KGHSH and CDR2 as LQKENI. The CDR3 is 12 amino acids. The ends lost 3 bases at V and 7 bases at J; junction bases unmatched: 3. The full variable domain, in which reference TRBV18 and TRBJ2-7 provide the parts outside the CDR3, is NAGVMQNPRHLVRRRGQEARLRCSPMKGHSHVYWYRQLPEEGLKFMVYLQKENIIDESGMPKERFSAEFPKEGPSILRIQQVVRGDSAAYFCASSPGGAEQYFGPGTRLTVT.

This chain uses TRBV6-5 with TRBJ1-5, with 8 bases aligning to TRBD1. CDR3 length: 16 amino acids. The germline V gene encodes CDR1 MNHEY and CDR2 SVGAGI. V lost 4 bases, J lost 7 bases, and 12 bases stayed unmatched. The CDR3 sequence is CASSLEPGGGTQPQHF. CDR3 DNA sequence: TGTGCCAGCAGTTTGGAACCAGGGGGCGGAACCCAGCCCCAGCATTTT.

For this clone: Within the sample, other DNA sequences also encode this same CDR3. The V and J genes are TRBV19 and TRBJ1-4; 12 nucleotides line up with TRBD1. Germline trimming cut 9 bases from V and 3 bases from J; bases unmatched to any gene: 5. The CDR3 covers 15 residues. Germline V gene sequence: CDR1 LNHDA, CDR2 SQIVND (reference sequence). CDR3 DNA: TGTGCCAGCAGGGACAGGGGGCGGTCTAATGAAAAACTGTTTTTT. It yields the protein CASRDRGRSNEKLFF.

The chain joins TRBV7-2 to TRBJ1-5; D is possibly TRBD1 (6 bases). Germline CDR1 is SGHTA and CDR2 is FQGNSA. The CDR3 runs to 14 residues. V was shortened by 1 base and J by 2 bases, with 6 bases between the two germline ends. The CDR3: CASSLDRGNQPQHF. Here the CDR3 DNA reads TGTGCCAGCAGCTTAGACAGGGGCAATCAGCCCCAGCATTTT.

The J gene is TRBJ1-2, the V gene TRBV7-3; D possibly corresponds to TRBD1 (5 bases). V lost 4 bases and J lost 0, with 12 bases in between. CDR1 is SGHTA and CDR2 is FQGTGA in the germline V gene. This CDR3 is built from 15 residues. DNA of the CDR3: TGTGCCAGCAGCTCGGGACTGCCGACTAACTATGGCTACACCTTC. Protein product: CASSSGLPTNYGYTF.

The rearrangement links TRBV4-2 to TRBJ2-3; tentative D call: TRBD2 (5 bases). Germline V gives CDR1 LGHNA, CDR2 YNFKEQ. The CDR3 spans 16 residues. V was clipped by 1 base and J by 3 bases, with 14 bases between them. The CDR3 sequence: CASSQGGRTWTDTQYF. The CDR3 DNA reads TGTGCCAGCAGCCAAGGTGGCAGGACTTGGACAGATACGCAGTATTTT.

This clone has just one count. This chain uses TRBV5-1 with TRBJ2-5, with 8 bases that match TRBD1. The ends lost 0 bases at V and 1 base at J; junction bases unmatched: 8. The CDR3 contains 17 residues. Germline V gives CDR1 SGHRS, CDR2 YFSETQ. As DNA, the CDR3 is TGCGCCAGCAGCTTGGTCGGGACAGGAGCAACCCAAGAGACCCAGTACTTC. Protein sequence: CASSLVGTGATQETQYF.

CDR3: CASGEGGGDSYEQYF. In nucleotides, the CDR3 is TGTGCCAGCGGCGAAGGGGGTGGAGACTCCTACGAGCAGTACTTC. This sequence joins TRBV6-5 and TRBJ2-5, with D tentatively TRBD1 (6 bases). The J call may not be correct, given that the DNA end is closer to TRBJ2-7. The CDR3 is made up of 15 amino acids. Germline loops: CDR1 MNHEY, CDR2 SVGAGI.

The chain carries TRBV6-6 and TRBJ2-7, with unresolved D. The CDR3 loop spans 11 amino acids. Germline CDR1 MNHNY, CDR2 SVGAGI (reference sequence). V was clipped by 6 bases and J by 3 bases, with 6 bases between them. This chain's CDR3 is CASSMSYEQYF. The CDR3 DNA is TGTGCCAGCAGCATGAGCTACGAGCAGTACTTC.

The CDR3 DNA reads TGTGCCAGCAGTGAATCGCGAGTTGGTATTAATGAAAAACTGTTTTTT. This sequence encodes CASSESRVGINEKLFF. The chain is built from TRBV6-1 and TRBJ1-4, with D unresolved. The CDR3 sequence is 16 residues long. Germline V CDR1 and CDR2: MNHNS, SASEGT. V was shortened by 2 bases and J by 4 bases, with 14 bases between the two germline ends.

The rearrangement uses TRBV19 and TRBJ1-4; 7 bases map to TRBD1. Germline-derived CDR1 and CDR2 are LNHDA and SQIVND (reference sequence). The CDR3 spans 14 residues. The V and J ends lost 3 bases and 7 bases, in that order; junction bases with no gene match: 5. CDR3 sequence (DNA): TGTGCCAGTAGTATCCAGGGGGTTTCTGAAAAACTGTTTTTT. Residues: CASSIQGVSEKLFF.

This chain connects TRBV6-1 to TRBJ2-3, with D perhaps TRBD1 (6 bases). This CDR3 has 14 residues. Per germline, CDR1 MNHNS and CDR2 SASEGT. Trimming removed 7 bases from V and 5 bases from J, with 16 bases in between. The CDR3: CASTLGLTGDTQYF. In DNA, the CDR3 is TGTGCCAGCACCTTGGGGTTGACAGGAGATACGCAGTATTTT.

This clone has more than one count but fewer than ten. The chain uses TRBV5-4 and TRBJ2-7; TRBD1 aligns across 7 bases. This CDR3 comprises 15 residues. Unmatched junction bases numbered 14, after V lost 4 bases and J lost 7 bases. Germline CDR1 reads SGHNT; CDR2 reads YYREEE (reference sequence). The CDR3 DNA sequence: TGTGCCAGCAGCGATCCCGACAGGGCCCACCGGGAGCAGTACTTC. Protein sequence: CASSDPDRAHREQYF.

The rearrangement uses TRBV6-5 and TRBJ2-1, with 10 positions matching TRBD1. Trimming removed 6 bases from V and 5 bases from J; junction bases left unmatched: 7. The CDR3 consists of 15 residues. Germline V gene sequence: CDR1 MNHEY, CDR2 SVGAGI. CDR3 amino acids: CASSWDRGQHNEQFF. The DNA of the CDR3 is TGTGCCAGCAGCTGGGACAGGGGCCAGCACAATGAGCAGTTCTTC.